These 22 T cell receptor beta chains originate from one sample sequenced in a study of blood T cell repertoires in COVID-19. Sequenced by immunoSEQ multiplex PCR; TCRdb stores in-frame clones only, minus some. The sample has about 250,000 clones, around 88% seen once. Sample: peripheral blood. The receptors come from a man older than 75 with acute or convalescent COVID-19.

The chain combines TRBV12-3 or TRBV12-4 with TRBJ1-1; 8 nucleotides line up with TRBD1. The CDR3 consists of 13 residues. The J segment lost 5 bases and the V segment lost 7 bases, leaving 6 bases of the junction unmatched. CDR3 bases: TGTGCCAGCACCTTAGGACAGGGAACTGAAGCTTTCTTT. Translating gives CASTLGQGTEAFF.

This chain uses TRBV29-1 with TRBJ1-2; D is perhaps TRBD1 (6 bases). V was pared by 0 bases and J by 4 bases, with 9 bases between. Germline values: CDR1 SQVTM, CDR2 ANQGSEA. This CDR3 is 13 amino acids long. CDR3 region: CSVEEVGAYGYTF. The CDR3 bases are TGCAGCGTTGAAGAGGTGGGGGCCTATGGCTACACCTTC.

The chain recombines TRBV11-2 with TRBJ2-7; TRBD1 matches at 12 bases. Germline CDR1 SGHAT, CDR2 FQNNGV. The CDR3 is 15 residues long. V lost 5 bases and J lost 2; bases outside the gene matches: 4. The CDR3 DNA sequence: TGTGCCAGCAGCCCCGGGACAGGGGGCCCCTACGAGCAGTACTTC. Translated, it gives CASSPGTGGPYEQYF.

The sample holds one count of this clone. The V gene is TRBV9, the J gene TRBJ2-3; 9 bases are shared with TRBD2. CDR1 SGDLS and CDR2 YYNGEE come from the germline V gene. The CDR3 has 16 amino acids. With 1 base clipped from V and 5 bases from J, the junction kept 8 bases outside the gene matches. CDR3 protein: CASSVYGGGAVDTQYF. CDR3 DNA sequence: TGTGCCAGCAGCGTATATGGCGGGGGGGCAGTAGATACGCAGTATTTT.

This clone appeared a few times. This sequence joins TRBV29-1 and TRBJ1-2; 10 bases are shared with TRBD1. Germline loops: CDR1 SQVTM, CDR2 ANQGSEA. The CDR3 has 11 amino acids. Germline trimming cut 7 bases from V and 8 bases from J; bases unmatched to any gene: 4. CDR3: CSAGTGEGYTF. In nucleotides, the CDR3 is TGCAGCGCCGGGACAGGGGAAGGCTACACCTTC.

The rearrangement uses TRBV7-2 and TRBJ1-5; 7 positions agree with TRBD1. The CDR3 sequence is 15 residues long. Germline V lookup: CDR1 SGHTA, CDR2 FQGNSA. V was pared by 6 bases and J by 4 bases, with 9 bases of the junction left unmatched. The CDR3 nucleotides read TGTGCCAGCAGACCCGACAGGGCCCTAAATCAGCCCCAGCATTTT. Translating gives CASRPDRALNQPQHF.

This sequence joins TRBV27 and TRBJ1-2; no definite D call. The CDR3 totals 14 residues. Trimming cost V 5 bases and J 3 bases, with 13 bases left between them. Germline assignment: CDR1 MNHEY and CDR2 SMNVEV (reference sequence). CDR3 in amino acids: CASSPGGGYYGYTF. CDR3 in DNA: TGTGCCAGCAGTCCAGGAGGAGGGTACTATGGCTACACCTTC.

V is TRBV4-1 and J is TRBJ1-6, with D possibly matching TRBD1 (6 bases). Trimming took off 1 base at V and 10 bases at J, with 14 bases between the two ends. CDR1 MGHRA and CDR2 YSYEKL come from the germline V gene. There are 15 residues in the CDR3. This CDR3 is CASSQVPDSQSPLHF. DNA of the CDR3: TGCGCCAGCAGCCAAGTACCGGACAGTCAATCACCCCTCCACTTT.

The chain carries TRBV6-2 or TRBV6-3 and TRBJ1-5; the match to TRBD1 covers 7 bases. After removal of 0 bases from V and 3 bases from J, the junction contained 2 bases not matched to a gene. CDR1 is MNHEY, CDR2 SVGEGT, per germline. The CDR3 is 15 amino acids. The CDR3 DNA reads TGTGCCAGCAGTTACTCGACAGGGTTCAATCAGCCCCAGCATTTT. Its translation: CASSYSTGFNQPQHF.

This clone was seen more than once but under ten times. The CDR3 DNA sequence: TGCAGCGCCCGGACAGACGTCACTGAAGCTTTCTTT. Amino acids: CSARTDVTEAFF. The chain combines TRBV29-1 with TRBJ1-1; tentative D call: TRBD1 (6 bases). The CDR3 has 12 amino acids. CDR1 is SQVTM, CDR2 ANQGSEA, per germline. Trimming shortened V by 7 bases and J by 4 bases, and 13 bases separated the two germline ends. Full variable domain (outside the CDR3, taken from reference TRBV29-1 and TRBJ1-1): SAVISQKPSRDICQRGTSLTIQCQVDSQVTMMFWYRQQPGQSLTLIATANQGSEATYESGFVIDKFPISRPNLTFSTLTVSNMSPEDSSIYLCSARTDVTEAFFGQGTRLTVV.

The J gene is TRBJ1-1, the V gene TRBV3-1 (or the pseudogene TRBV3-2); D gene uncertain. The CDR3 sequence is 13 residues long. V lost 5 bases to trimming and J lost 1 base, with 8 bases between them. Germline-derived CDR1 and CDR2 are LGHDT and YNNKEL (reference sequence). CDR3 in amino acids: CASSSTPNTEAFF. The CDR3 coding sequence is TGTGCCAGCAGCTCGACACCGAACACTGAAGCTTTCTTT.

The V and J genes are TRBV29-1 and TRBJ2-1, with D maybe TRBD1 (6 bases). V was pared by 4 bases and J by 9 bases, with 16 bases between. There are 13 residues in the CDR3. CDR1 is SQVTM and CDR2 is ANQGSEA in the germline V gene. In DNA, the CDR3 is TGCAGCGTTGGAGGGCCAGGGGATGGTGAGCAGTTCTTC. This codes for CSVGGPGDGEQFF.

The gene calls are TRBV19 and TRBJ1-1, with a tentative D call TRBD1 (5 bases). V shed 5 bases and J shed 0 bases, with 13 bases lying between them. Germline V gene sequence: CDR1 LNHDA, CDR2 SQIVND (reference sequence). The CDR3 is 15 amino acids. This CDR3 is CASSARQSVNTEAFF. The CDR3 region has the DNA TGTGCCAGTAGTGCCCGACAGTCGGTGAACACTGAAGCTTTCTTT.

The chain uses TRBV3-1 (or the pseudogene TRBV3-2) and TRBJ1-2; D gene ambiguous. The V gene lost 1 base and the J gene lost 3 bases, with 6 bases spanning the gap. Germline V gene lookup returns CDR1 LGHDT and CDR2 YNNKEL (reference sequence). This CDR3 contains 13 residues. The CDR3 reads CASSQARDYGYTF. CDR3 bases: TGTGCCAGCAGCCAAGCGAGAGACTATGGCTACACCTTC.

The chain links TRBV3-1 (or the pseudogene TRBV3-2) to TRBJ1-2; D is undetermined. This CDR3 has 14 amino acids. CDR1 LGHDT and CDR2 YNNKEL come from the germline V gene (reference sequence). Deletions cut 0 bases from V and 4 bases from J, with 9 bases between. CDR3 region: CASSQDFSAYGYTF. DNA for the CDR3: TGTGCCAGCAGCCAAGATTTTAGCGCCTATGGCTACACCTTC.

The rearrangement joins TRBV10-3 to TRBJ2-5; tentatively, D is TRBD1 (6 bases). The CDR3 spans 13 residues. From germline, CDR1 is ENHRY and CDR2 SYGVKD. V gave up 2 bases and J gave up 2 bases, with 6 bases separating them. The CDR3 spells CAISEGQQETQYF. DNA for the CDR3: TGTGCCATCAGTGAGGGACAGCAAGAGACCCAGTACTTC.

The rearrangement links TRBV7-9 to TRBJ2-3; D gene unclear. V lost 6 bases to trimming and J lost 2 bases, with 15 bases between them. In germline, CDR1 is SEHNR, CDR2 FQNEAQ (reference sequence). The CDR3 totals 15 residues. As DNA, the CDR3 is TGTGCCAGCAGTTTACGTGCTAGGTACACAGATACGCAGTATTTT. Translated: CASSLRARYTDTQYF.

V gene TRBV4-3 combines with J gene TRBJ2-1; maybe TRBD2 (6 bases). In germline, CDR1 is LGHNA, CDR2 YSLEER. The CDR3 has 15 amino acids. Trimming took off 4 bases at V and 3 bases at J, with 13 bases between the two ends. This CDR3 reads CASSLGTSNYNEQFF. The CDR3 DNA reads TGCGCCAGCAGCCTCGGGACTTCAAACTACAATGAGCAGTTCTTC.

This chain links TRBV5-4 with TRBJ1-6; 8 bases map to TRBD1. This CDR3 is 15 amino acids long. The junction had 7 bases not matched to a gene; V was cut back by 4 bases and J by 7 bases. CDR1 and CDR2 (germline): SGHNT, YYREEE (reference sequence). CDR3: CASSLDRDRNSPLHF. In nucleotides, the CDR3 is TGTGCCAGCAGCCTGGACAGGGATCGAAATTCACCCCTCCACTTT. Together with reference TRBV5-4 and TRBJ1-6, the CDR3 gives the full variable domain: ETGVTQSPTHLIKTRGQQVTLRCSSQSGHNTVSWYQQALGQGPQFIFQYYREEENGRGNFPPRFSGLQFPNYSSELNVNALELDDSALYLCASSLDRDRNSPLHFGNGTRLTVT.

This rearrangement joins TRBV3-1 (or the pseudogene TRBV3-2) to TRBJ2-7; TRBD2 might be the D (6 bases). This CDR3 comprises 15 residues. CDR1 LGHDT and CDR2 YNNKEL come from the germline V gene (reference sequence). The germline V and J ends were trimmed by 1 base and 4 bases, with 14 bases remaining between them. CDR3 sequence: CASSQGGGEAYEQYF. Written as DNA, the CDR3 is TGTGCCAGCAGCCAAGGGGGCGGGGAAGCTTACGAGCAGTACTTC.

This chain links TRBV2 with TRBJ2-3; 10 nucleotides align to TRBD2. Germline V CDR1 and CDR2: SNHLY, FYNNEI. After removal of 7 bases from V and 7 bases from J, the junction contained 8 bases not matched to a gene. The CDR3 length is 14 residues. The CDR3 reads CASTEREGGNTQYF. Here the CDR3 DNA reads TGTGCCAGCACAGAGCGGGAGGGCGGAAATACGCAGTATTTT.

The chain recombines TRBV4-1 with TRBJ1-5, with a tentative D call TRBD1 (5 bases). Germline V gives CDR1 MGHRA, CDR2 YSYEKL. V lost 0 bases and J lost 2, with 11 bases in between. The CDR3 has 16 residues. The CDR3 DNA reads as TGCGCCAGCAGCCAAGAAGGCGGGGGGGGCAATCAGCCCCAGCATTTT. This encodes CASSQEGGGGNQPQHF.